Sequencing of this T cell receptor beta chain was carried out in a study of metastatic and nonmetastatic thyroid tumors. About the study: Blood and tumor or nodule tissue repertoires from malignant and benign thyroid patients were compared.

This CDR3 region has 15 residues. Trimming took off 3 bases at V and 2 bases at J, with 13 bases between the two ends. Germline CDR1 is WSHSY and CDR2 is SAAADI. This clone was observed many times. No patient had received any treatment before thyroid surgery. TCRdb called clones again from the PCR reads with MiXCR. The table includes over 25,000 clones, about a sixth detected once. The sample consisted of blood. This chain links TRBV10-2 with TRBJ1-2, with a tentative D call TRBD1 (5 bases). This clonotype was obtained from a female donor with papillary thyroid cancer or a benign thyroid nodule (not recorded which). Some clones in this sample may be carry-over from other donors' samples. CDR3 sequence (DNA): TGCGCCAGCAGTGACCAGGGAGTTCAAAACTATGGCTACACCTTC. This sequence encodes CASSDQGVQNYGYTF.